This TCR beta chain was captured by sequencing in a study of lymphopenia after photon versus proton radiotherapy (dated by TCRdb to about 2019). About the investigation overall: The immunological effects of photon versus proton radiation therapy were compared in patients with gastrointestinal tumors who developed high-grade lymphopenia. The study aimed to characterize how the two radiation modalities differ in their impact on the immune system. The cohort comprised under 25 patients with gastrointestinal tumors who received either photon or proton therapy and then developed lymphopenia.

Per the germline V gene, SGHRS is the CDR1 and YFSETQ is the CDR2. Relative to germline, V is missing 1 base and J is missing 2 bases, with 3 bases of the junction outside any gene match. Its CDR3 holds 16 amino acids, cysteine through phenylalanine. Only the CDR3 DNA stays, 48 bases, in frame from base 1. The library was obtained by the immunoSEQ multiplex PCR assay. T cell repertoires were profiled with deep sequencing of rearranged TCR beta loci together with multiparametric flow cytometry. Here the immuneACCESS table is served through TCRdb, limited to in-frame sequences with V and J called. Missing clones are a known gap in these copies; in checked studies unresolved V genes cover under half, and the rest lacks a known reason. The sample data list tens of thousands of clones, and around 89% of these were observed just once. Jointly, the top ten make up roughly 11% of the sample. A note on this clone: Its antigen is unknown. Qualities for individual bases were not recorded, and no much larger clone is one base off.

Study-level results and caveats: Among patients across the cohort who died, overall survival time showed an inverse correlation with a larger post-nadir drop in TCR diversity. After the lymphocyte count nadir, repertoires from photon-treated patients showed oligoclonal expansion, particularly of CD8+ Temra cells, and this expansion drove the decline in diversity. The survival association was examined only in patients who died, and the authors described better survival with proton therapy as a possibility, not as a demonstrated result. During treatment, patients who received photon therapy lost naive T cells and TCR diversity and gained effector/memory populations, whereas patients who received proton therapy remained relatively stable.

The input for sequencing was peripheral blood, taken from a patient treated with proton-based radiotherapy. The chain is encoded by TRBV5-1 joined to TRBJ2-3; 11 bases in between match TRBD2. The clonotype comes from an elderly man with esophageal cancer. The DNA sequence is given as TGCGCCAGCAGCTTGACTAGCGGGGGTTACACAGATACGCAGTATTTT. It translates to CASSLTSGGYTDTQYF.